Below, 19 T cell receptor beta chains from the same sample are listed, as sequenced in a study of control samples from healthy donors and cancer patients. Measured with immunoSEQ multiplex PCR; TCRdb has only the in-frame clones, and not every one. The table records approximately 70,000 clones, about 90% of them present only once. Sequencing input: PBMCs. The origin of the receptors is a woman between 45 and 65 years old with head and neck cancer.

V gene TRBV4-1 combines with J gene TRBJ2-7; no clear D gene. V gave up 0 bases and J gave up 3 bases, with 9 bases separating them. The germline gives CDR1 MGHRA, CDR2 YSYEKL. The CDR3 is 14 amino acids. Here the CDR3 DNA reads TGCGCCAGCAGCCAAGATGATAACAACTACGAGCAGTACTTC. It yields the protein CASSQDDNNYEQYF.

V gene TRBV3-1 (or the pseudogene TRBV3-2) combines with J gene TRBJ1-6; D is ambiguous. Trimming removed 8 bases at V and 3 bases at J, with 8 bases between. Germline assignment: CDR1 LGHDT and CDR2 YNNKEL (reference sequence). The CDR3 is 13 residues long. The CDR3 DNA sequence: TGTGCCAGCTGTCCGGGCTATAATTCACCCCTCCACTTT. Translated: CASCPGYNSPLHF.

The J gene is TRBJ2-1, the V gene TRBV5-1, with a weak D call TRBD1 (7 bases). The V gene's germline CDR1 is SGHRS and CDR2 YFSETQ. V was cut by 1 base and J by 2 bases, with 19 bases left in between. The CDR3 is made up of 18 amino acids. CDR3 sequence: CASSLSLGQRRAYNEQFF. The CDR3 DNA reads as TGCGCCAGCAGCTTGTCCTTGGGACAGAGGAGGGCCTACAATGAGCAGTTCTTC.

This clone was counted a few times. The chain couples TRBV5-1 to TRBJ2-3; 8 bases fit TRBD1. Germline CDR1 and CDR2: SGHRS and YFSETQ. V lost 0 bases, J lost 5 bases, and 5 bases stayed unmatched. The CDR3 has 15 residues. The CDR3 region has the DNA TGCGCCAGCAGCTTGGGGCAGGGGGCGATAGATACGCAGTATTTT. Translating gives CASSLGQGAIDTQYF.

The V and J genes are TRBV2 and TRBJ1-5; the D is unclear. Deletions cut 6 bases from V and 1 base from J, with 10 bases between. CDR1 and CDR2 from the germline V gene are SNHLY and FYNNEI. There are 14 residues in the CDR3. In DNA, the CDR3 is TGTGCCAGCAGCCGATTGAGGAGCAATCAGCCCCAGCATTTT. Its translation is CASSRLRSNQPQHF.

The chain uses TRBV28 and TRBJ1-2; 8 nucleotides match TRBD1. V dropped 1 base and J dropped 7; count of bases not matched to a gene: 5. In germline, CDR1 is MDHEN, CDR2 SYDVKM. The CDR3 covers 14 residues. The CDR3 sequence is CASSLSPGGLGYTF. CDR3 coding DNA: TGTGCCAGCAGTTTATCCCCAGGGGGCCTTGGCTACACCTTC.

The chain has TRBV5-1 and TRBJ1-4, with 10 bases aligning to TRBD1. The CDR3 runs 14 residues. Germline V gives CDR1 SGHRS, CDR2 YFSETQ. Trimming took 4 bases from V and 7 from J; bases not matched to a gene: 4. CDR3 bases: TGCGCCAGCAGCCTAGGACAGGGGGTTGAAAAACTGTTTTTT. Translating gives CASSLGQGVEKLFF. The variable domain in full, completed from reference TRBV5-1 and TRBJ1-4, reads KAGVTQTPRYLIKTRGQQVTLSCSPISGHRSVSWYQQTPGQGLQFLFEYFSETQRNKGNFPGRFSGRQFSNSRSEMNVSTLELGDSALYLCASSLGQGVEKLFFGSGTQLSVL.

The V call is TRBV5-4, the J call TRBJ2-7, with TRBD1 as a possible D gene (5 bases). Germline V gene sequence: CDR1 SGHNT, CDR2 YYREEE (reference sequence). V lost 1 base and J 0 bases, leaving 11 bases between the germline ends. The CDR3 has 15 amino acids. This CDR3 reads CASSLSQGTSYEQYF. The CDR3 coding sequence is TGTGCCAGCAGCTTGTCCCAGGGAACCTCCTACGAGCAGTACTTC.

The chain uses TRBV14 and TRBJ1-6, with 8 positions matching TRBD1. The V segment lost 4 bases and the J segment 8 bases; nucleotides outside the gene matches: 10. Looked up from germline, CDR1 is SGHDN and CDR2 is FVKESK. The CDR3 totals 16 residues. The CDR3 loop is CASSPSRGRGDSPLHF. CDR3 sequence (DNA): TGTGCCAGCAGCCCTAGCAGGGGGCGAGGTGATTCACCCCTCCACTTT. Full variable domain (remainder filled in from reference TRBV14 and TRBJ1-6): EAGVTQFPSHSVIEKGQTVTLRCDPISGHDNLYWYRRVMGKEIKFLLHFVKESKQDESGMPNNRFLAERTGGTYSTLKVQPAELEDSGVYFCASSPSRGRGDSPLHFGNGTRLTVT.

This chain connects TRBV7-3 to TRBJ2-2; D gene uncertain. The CDR3 extends over 14 amino acids. Germline assignment: CDR1 SGHTA and CDR2 FQGTGA. V was shortened by 0 bases and J by 0 bases, with 2 bases between the two germline ends. CDR3 DNA sequence: TGTGCCAGCAGCTTAACCCCGAACACCGGGGAGCTGTTTTTT. Translation: CASSLTPNTGELFF.

The rearrangement joins TRBV27 to TRBJ1-1; 8 positions agree with TRBD1. V gave up 3 bases and J gave up 1 base; unmatched junction bases: 4. The CDR3 covers 15 residues. In germline, CDR1 is MNHEY, CDR2 SMNVEV (reference sequence). The CDR3 sequence: CASSFQGARNTEAFF. In DNA form, the CDR3 reads TGTGCCAGCAGTTTTCAGGGGGCGCGGAACACTGAAGCTTTCTTT.

The V call is TRBV30, the J call TRBJ1-3, with D tentatively TRBD1 (5 bases). V lost 3 bases and J lost 6, with 24 bases in between. The CDR3 sequence is 17 residues long. Germline CDR1 GTSNPN, CDR2 SVGIG (reference sequence). In DNA form, the CDR3 reads TGTGCCTGGAGGCCATGGGGGGATGCCGGGAGCTTAAACACCATATATTTT. Translating it yields CAWRPWGDAGSLNTIYF.

The CDR3 region is CASSFGTSSYNSPLHF. CDR3 DNA: TGTGCCAGCAGTTTCGGGACCAGCTCCTATAATTCACCCCTCCACTTT. The chain joins TRBV6-5 to TRBJ1-6; maybe TRBD1 (5 bases). CDR3 length equals 16 residues. Trimming removed 4 bases from V and 0 bases from J, with 10 bases in between. Germline values: CDR1 MNHEY, CDR2 SVGAGI.

The chain uses TRBV11-2 and TRBJ2-7; TRBD2 agrees at 10 bases. Germline loops: CDR1 SGHAT, CDR2 FQNNGV. The CDR3 contains 15 residues. With 6 bases clipped from V and 1 base from J, the junction kept 6 bases outside the gene matches. CDR3 in DNA: TGTGCCAGCAGACCCAGCGGGGGGGGGTCCTACGAGCAGTACTTC. Translating it yields CASRPSGGGSYEQYF. Complete variable domain (other parts from reference TRBV11-2 and TRBJ2-7): EAGVAQSPRYKIIEKRQSVAFWCNPISGHATLYWYQQILGQGPKLLIQFQNNGVVDDSQLPKDRFSAERLKGVDSTLKIQPAKLEDSAVYLCASRPSGGGSYEQYFGPGTRLTVT.

This rearrangement joins TRBV7-2 to TRBJ2-3; the D gene is possibly TRBD1 (6 bases). The CDR3 spans 15 residues. Per germline, CDR1 SGHTA and CDR2 FQGNSA. The V and J ends lost 1 base and 3 bases respectively, with 11 bases between them. DNA for the CDR3: TGTGCCAGCAGCTTAGATTCGCAGGGGACAGATACGCAGTATTTT. This codes for CASSLDSQGTDTQYF.

This rearrangement joins TRBV28 to TRBJ1-4; 8 bases align to TRBD1. Germline trimming cut 6 bases from V and 10 bases from J; bases unmatched to any gene: 16. In germline, CDR1 is MDHEN, CDR2 SYDVKM. The CDR3 length is 16 residues. CDR3 amino acids: CASSRDRQSTLGKLFF. In DNA form, the CDR3 reads TGTGCCAGCAGCCGGGACAGGCAATCGACTTTGGGAAAACTGTTTTTT.

V and J are TRBV2 and TRBJ2-7; TRBD1 or TRBD2 may be the D gene (5 bases each). CDR1 SNHLY and CDR2 FYNNEI come from the germline V gene. The CDR3 loop spans 18 amino acids. V gave up 6 bases and J gave up 4 bases, with 28 bases separating them. The CDR3 region is CASSGQAATGRLLYEQYF. DNA for the CDR3: TGTGCCAGCAGCGGTCAAGCGGCCACGGGACGGTTACTTTACGAGCAGTACTTC.

The chain couples TRBV5-8 to TRBJ2-7, with D perhaps given as TRBD1 or TRBD2 (5 bases each). This CDR3 has 15 amino acids. V lost 2 bases and J 2 bases, leaving 14 bases between the germline ends. Germline V gene sequence: CDR1 SGHTS, CDR2 YDEGEE. In DNA, the CDR3 is TGTGCCAGCAGCTTTCAAGTGCAGGGACCCTACGAGCAGTACTTC. Translating it yields CASSFQVQGPYEQYF.

The chain joins TRBV2 to TRBJ2-2; D is undetermined. The ends were cut back, 1 base at V and 1 base at J, with 7 bases in the middle. This CDR3 contains 15 residues. Germline CDR1 reads SNHLY; CDR2 reads FYNNEI. The CDR3 reads CASSEEAGNTGELFF. For the CDR3, the DNA is TGTGCCAGCAGTGAAGAGGCAGGGAACACCGGGGAGCTGTTTTTT.